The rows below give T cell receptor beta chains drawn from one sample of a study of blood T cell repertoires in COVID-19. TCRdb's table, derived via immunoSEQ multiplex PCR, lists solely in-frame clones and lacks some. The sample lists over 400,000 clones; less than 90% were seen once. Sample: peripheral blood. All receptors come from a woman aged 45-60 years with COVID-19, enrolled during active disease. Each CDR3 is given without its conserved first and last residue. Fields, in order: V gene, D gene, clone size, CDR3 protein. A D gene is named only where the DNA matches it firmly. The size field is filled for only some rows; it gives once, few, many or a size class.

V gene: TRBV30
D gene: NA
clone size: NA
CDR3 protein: AWSVWQGRTEAF

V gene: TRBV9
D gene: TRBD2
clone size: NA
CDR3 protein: ASSVEGTSNEQF

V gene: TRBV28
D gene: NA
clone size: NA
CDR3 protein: ASSSKDRAGNTIY

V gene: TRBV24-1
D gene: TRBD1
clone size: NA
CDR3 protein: ATSDSGQGLRGKLF

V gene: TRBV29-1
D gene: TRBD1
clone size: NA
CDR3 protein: SVTTGENSPLH

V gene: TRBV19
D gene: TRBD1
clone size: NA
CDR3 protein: ASTTSSTGDNEKLF

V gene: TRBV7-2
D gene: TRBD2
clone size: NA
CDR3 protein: ASSLDPSGGPNTQY

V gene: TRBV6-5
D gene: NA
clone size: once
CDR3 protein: ASTTQGSGDYGYT

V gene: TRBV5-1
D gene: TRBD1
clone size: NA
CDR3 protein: ASSLWGDRAEQY

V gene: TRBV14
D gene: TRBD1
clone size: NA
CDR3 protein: ASSTTGGPYNEQF

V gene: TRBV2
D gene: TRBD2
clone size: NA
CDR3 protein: AILTSGGINEQF

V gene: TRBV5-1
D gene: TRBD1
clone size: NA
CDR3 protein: ASGDRGPGGYT

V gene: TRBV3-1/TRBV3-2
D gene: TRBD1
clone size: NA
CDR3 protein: ASSQGQGEAF

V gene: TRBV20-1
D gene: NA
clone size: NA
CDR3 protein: SAREEDEAF

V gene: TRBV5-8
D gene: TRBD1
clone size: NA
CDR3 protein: ASSLDRGSSTDTQY

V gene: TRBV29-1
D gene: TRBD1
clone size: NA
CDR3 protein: SVGQANTGELF

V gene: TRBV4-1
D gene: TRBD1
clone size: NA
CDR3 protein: ASSHPPSGTAYGYT

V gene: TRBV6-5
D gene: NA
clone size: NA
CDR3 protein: ASRFYRSMGTEAF

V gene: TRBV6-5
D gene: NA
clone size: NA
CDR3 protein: ASRLDSRSNQPQH

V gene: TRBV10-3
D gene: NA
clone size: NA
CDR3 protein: AIRAGDYGYT

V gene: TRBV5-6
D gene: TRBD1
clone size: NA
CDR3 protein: ASSLIQGARGYT

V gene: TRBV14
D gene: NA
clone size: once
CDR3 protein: AIRVPGHPNTGELF

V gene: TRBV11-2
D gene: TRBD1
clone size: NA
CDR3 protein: ASGVQGVSSGYT

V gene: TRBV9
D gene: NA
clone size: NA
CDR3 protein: ASSKGVVESTEAF

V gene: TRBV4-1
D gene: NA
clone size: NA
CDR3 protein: ASSQGAGGPQETQY

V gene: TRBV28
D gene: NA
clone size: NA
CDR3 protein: ASSLTYNSPLH